The sample holds a few counts of the clone carrying this TCR beta chain. Its matching antigen is unknown. The sample belongs to a study of response to subunit inactivated influenza vaccine. Study observations and caveats: Authors suggested each seasonal flu vaccination may recruit only limited numbers of new T cells.

In TCRdb, the RT-PCR reads were re-called with MiXCR into one record per CDR3 protein. The sample yields 710,000 or so distinct CDR3 sequences, 15% to 19% seen once. This CDR3 region has 14 residues. From germline, CDR1 is DFQATT and CDR2 SNEGSKA (reference sequence). Trimming took off 7 bases at V and 4 bases at J, with 19 bases between the two ends. The starting material was PBMCs from blood, obtained approximately 12 days after vaccination. The chain employs TRBV20-1 and TRBJ2-5; D perhaps matches TRBD1 (6 bases). This sequence was found in a man in his fifties who received an inactivated influenza vaccine. CDR3 sequence reads: CSVEIGGWGETQYF. As DNA, the CDR3 is TGCAGTGTCGAGATAGGGGGTTGGGGAGAGACCCAGTACTTC.